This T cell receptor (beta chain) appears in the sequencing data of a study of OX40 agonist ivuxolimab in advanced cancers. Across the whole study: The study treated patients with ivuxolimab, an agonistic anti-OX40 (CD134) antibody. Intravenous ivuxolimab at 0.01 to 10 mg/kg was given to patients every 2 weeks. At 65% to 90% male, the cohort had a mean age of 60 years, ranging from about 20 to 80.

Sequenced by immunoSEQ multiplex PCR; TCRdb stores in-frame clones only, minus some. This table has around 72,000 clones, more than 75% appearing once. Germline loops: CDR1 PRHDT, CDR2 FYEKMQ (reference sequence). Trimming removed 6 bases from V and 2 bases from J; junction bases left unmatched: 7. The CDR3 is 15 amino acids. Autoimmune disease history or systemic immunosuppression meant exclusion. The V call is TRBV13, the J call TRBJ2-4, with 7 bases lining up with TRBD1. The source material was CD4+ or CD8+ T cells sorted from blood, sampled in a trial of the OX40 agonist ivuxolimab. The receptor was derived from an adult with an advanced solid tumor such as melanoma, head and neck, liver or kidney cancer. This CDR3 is CASSRAGGTKNIQYF. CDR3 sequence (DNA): TGTGCCAGCAGTAGAGCAGGGGGAACCAAAAACATTCAGTACTTC.